This TCR beta chain is from a study of cytomegalovirus exposure and HLA in healthy donors. V was trimmed by 1 base and J by 1 base, leaving 8 bases between them. From germline, CDR1 is SGDLS and CDR2 YYNGEE. The CDR3 has 14 residues. Findings and limits, study-wide: TCR beta chains associated with HLA were, in a later analysis, more clonally expanded than equally common others.

The PCR had 60 Vbeta and 13 Jbeta primers. The data were produced by immunoSEQ multiplex PCR, yet TCRdb's version contains in-frame clones alone and is incomplete. The repertoire includes under 40,000 clones, approximately 90% of them detected once, and less than 3.5% sits in the top ten. On this clone: As yet, its antigen is unknown. The same CDR3 arises from other DNA sequences in this sample as well.

The specimen was PBMCs. This receptor was obtained from a woman aged 18-29 years in good health and CMV-seronegative. The rearrangement uses TRBV9 and TRBJ1-1, with D perhaps matching TRBD1 (6 bases). The CDR3 bases are TGTGCCAGCAGCGTATTGGGGGCGAACACTGAAGCTTTCTTT. Amino acids: CASSVLGANTEAFF.